Presented here are 24 T cell receptor beta chains from one specimen sequenced in a study of blood T cell repertoires in COVID-19. Generated by immunoSEQ multiplex PCR, the TCRdb table keeps only in-frame clones and is missing some. This sample has 200,000 to 250,000 clones, with 86% found just once. The sample was PBMCs or T cells enriched from blood (not recorded which). The receptors were sampled from a woman between 40 and 55 years old with acute COVID-19.

The V call is TRBV7-9, the J call TRBJ2-7; D ambiguous. Germline lookup yields CDR1 SEHNR and CDR2 FQNEAQ (reference sequence). The CDR3 has 12 amino acids. Between the trimmed V and J ends, which lost 6 bases and 8 bases, there was a span of 14 bases. The CDR3 is CASSPDLSKQYF. The CDR3 DNA is TGTGCCAGCAGTCCTGATTTGAGCAAGCAGTACTTC.

In this sample, this clone turned up once. The chain is built from TRBV19 and TRBJ2-1; D possibly corresponds to TRBD2 (6 bases). Deletions cut 3 bases from V and 10 bases from J, with 22 bases between. This CDR3 has 16 amino acids. Per germline, CDR1 LNHDA and CDR2 SQIVND (reference sequence). The CDR3 DNA reads TGTGCCAGTAGTATCTGGGTCGTCGGGGGTGGTCAGGAGCAGTTCTTC. The encoded protein is CASSIWVVGGGQEQFF. The full variable domain, rest sourced from reference TRBV19 and TRBJ2-1, is DGGITQSPKYLFRKEGQNVTLSCEQNLNHDAMYWYRQDPGQGLRLIYYSQIVNDFQKGDIAEGYSVSREKKESFPLTVTSAQKNPTAFYLCASSIWVVGGGQEQFFGPGTRLTVL.

This clone was counted a few times. The chain couples TRBV9 to TRBJ1-1; TRBD1 aligns across 9 bases. The CDR3 extends over 14 amino acids. CDR1 is SGDLS, CDR2 YYNGEE, per germline. The V and J ends lost 2 bases and 6 bases, in that order; junction bases with no gene match: 5. The CDR3 spells CASSVTGGVAEAFF. The CDR3 nucleotides read TGTGCCAGCAGCGTTACAGGGGGCGTCGCTGAAGCTTTCTTT.

The chain joins TRBV3-1 (or the pseudogene TRBV3-2) to TRBJ1-1, with D possibly being TRBD1 (6 bases). Germline V CDR1 and CDR2: LGHDT, YNNKEL (reference sequence). The CDR3 loop spans 15 amino acids. V was pared by 0 bases and J by 3 bases, with 11 bases between. The CDR3 here is CASSQDPGADTEAFF. CDR3 DNA sequence: TGTGCCAGCAGCCAAGATCCAGGGGCGGACACTGAAGCTTTCTTT.

This clone was seen a single time. This rearrangement joins TRBV6-5 to TRBJ2-1, with 8 positions matching TRBD1. V was clipped by 5 bases and J by 6 bases; unmatched bases: 9. In germline, CDR1 is MNHEY, CDR2 SVGAGI. The CDR3 contains 15 residues. The CDR3 coding sequence is TGTGCCAGCAGTCACACCGGGACAGGAGGCAATGAGCAGTTCTTC. This encodes CASSHTGTGGNEQFF.

The CDR3 spells CASSLEGLNSPLHF. Written as DNA, the CDR3 is TGTGCCAGCAGCTTAGAGGGACTCAATTCACCCCTCCACTTT. The chain is built from TRBV7-9 and TRBJ1-6; tentative D call: TRBD1 (5 bases). The CDR3 totals 14 residues. CDR1 and CDR2 (germline): SEHNR, FQNEAQ (reference sequence). The V end lost 1 base, the J end lost 7 bases, and 8 bases lay between the germline ends.

The chain is built from TRBV4-2 and TRBJ2-2, with 12 nucleotides matching TRBD1. With V trimmed by 4 bases and J by 4 bases, 4 bases remained unmatched. CDR1 is LGHNA and CDR2 is YNFKEQ in the germline V gene. The CDR3 consists of 16 residues. CDR3 nucleotide sequence: TGTGCCAGCAGCCCGGGACAGGGGGCGATCACCGGGGAGCTGTTTTTT. This codes for CASSPGQGAITGELFF.

The gene calls are TRBV2 and TRBJ1-2, with a tentative D call TRBD1 (6 bases). V was shortened by 7 bases and J by 10 bases, with 16 bases between the two germline ends. This CDR3 has 12 residues. The germline CDR1 and CDR2 sequences are SNHLY and FYNNEI. In DNA, the CDR3 is TGTGCCAGCAAGACGACAGGATTCTACTACACCTTC. It encodes CASKTTGFYYTF.

The chain recombines TRBV19 with TRBJ2-7, with 10 bases fitting TRBD1. The CDR3 has 14 amino acids. J lost 3 bases, V lost 5 bases, and 4 bases had no gene match. Germline V gene sequence: CDR1 LNHDA, CDR2 SQIVND (reference sequence). CDR3 bases: TGTGCCAGTAGTCACGGGACAGGGGTCTACGAGCAGTACTTC. This gives the protein CASSHGTGVYEQYF.

The V call is TRBV4-1, the J call TRBJ1-1; weak D call: TRBD1 (6 bases). Germline CDR1 is MGHRA and CDR2 is YSYEKL. The CDR3 has 17 residues. Trimming removed 0 bases at V and 2 bases at J, with 16 bases between. The CDR3 sequence is CASSQDSPGGGNTEAFF. The CDR3 nucleotides read TGCGCCAGCAGCCAAGATTCCCCGGGAGGGGGTAACACTGAAGCTTTCTTT.

The CDR3 DNA sequence: TGCGCCAGCAGCCGAGCGGACCTAGACTACAATGAGCAGTTCTTC. This gives the protein CASSRADLDYNEQFF. The chain has TRBV4-1 and TRBJ2-1; D possibly corresponds to TRBD2 (5 bases). CDR1 is MGHRA, CDR2 YSYEKL, per germline. This CDR3 region has 15 residues. Deletions cut 4 bases from V and 3 bases from J, with 13 bases between.

This clone occurred once. V gene TRBV28 combines with J gene TRBJ1-2; D perhaps matches TRBD1 (6 bases). The CDR3 runs to 14 residues. Per the germline V gene, CDR1 is MDHEN and CDR2 is SYDVKM. V was shortened by 4 bases and J by 5 bases, with 14 bases between the two germline ends. CDR3 residues: CASSSTRGGYGYTF. In DNA form, the CDR3 reads TGTGCCAGCAGTTCGACTCGAGGGGGTTATGGCTACACCTTC.

The gene calls are TRBV7-3 and TRBJ2-1; TRBD2 might be the D (6 bases). With 4 bases removed from V and 5 bases from J, the gap between germline ends came to 15 bases. The V gene's germline CDR1 is SGHTA and CDR2 FQGTGA. The CDR3 covers 15 residues. The CDR3 region is CASSSGRERHNEQFF. Here the CDR3 DNA reads TGTGCCAGCAGCTCCGGCCGGGAGCGACACAATGAGCAGTTCTTC.

A single count supports this clone. The chain combines TRBV28 with TRBJ1-6, with TRBD1 identical over 11 bases. J lost 10 bases, V lost 7 bases, and 9 bases had no gene match. This CDR3 contains 15 residues. The germline V gene has CDR1 MDHEN and CDR2 SYDVKM. CDR3 protein: CASTGQGAVGSPLHF. As DNA, the CDR3 is TGTGCCAGCACCGGACAGGGGGCAGTTGGATCACCCCTCCACTTT. The full variable domain, in which reference TRBV28 and TRBJ1-6 provide the parts outside the CDR3, is DVKVTQSSRYLVKRTGEKVFLECVQDMDHENMFWYRQDPGLGLRLIYFSYDVKMKEKGDIPEGYSVSREKKERFSLILESASTNQTSMYLCASTGQGAVGSPLHFGNGTRLTVT.

The chain carries TRBV3-1 (or the pseudogene TRBV3-2) and TRBJ2-3; the match to TRBD2 covers 9 bases. This CDR3 has 14 amino acids. In germline, CDR1 is LGHDT, CDR2 YNNKEL (reference sequence). Losses at the gene ends were 3 bases for V and 10 bases for J; bases not matched to a gene: 8. The CDR3 nucleotides read TGTGCCAGCAGCCAGCTAGCGGGATTCGGATCGCAGTATTTT. It yields the protein CASSQLAGFGSQYF.

The chain uses TRBV27 and TRBJ2-1; perhaps TRBD2 as D (5 bases). Trimming took 3 bases from V and 0 from J, leaving 12 bases between them. Germline loops: CDR1 MNHEY, CDR2 SMNVEV (reference sequence). This CDR3 contains 16 residues. The CDR3 spells CASSFSALSSYNEQFF. The CDR3 DNA reads TGTGCCAGCAGTTTTAGCGCCCTTAGCTCCTACAATGAGCAGTTCTTC.

This chain uses TRBV2 with TRBJ1-1; a weak D match, TRBD1 (6 bases). Germline-derived CDR1 and CDR2 are SNHLY and FYNNEI. Trimming took off 6 bases at V and 7 bases at J, with 12 bases between the two ends. The CDR3 totals 12 residues. The CDR3 loop reads CASRAGAVEAFF. The CDR3 region has the DNA TGTGCCAGCAGGGCAGGGGCGGTTGAAGCTTTCTTT.

The chain has TRBV5-8 and TRBJ2-7; TRBD1 aligns across 8 bases. Germline V gives CDR1 SGHTS, CDR2 YDEGEE. The CDR3 is made up of 15 amino acids. Losses at the gene ends were 2 bases for V and 0 bases for J; bases not matched to a gene: 4. CDR3 nucleotides: TGTGCCAGCAGCTTCCGGGACAGGACCTCCTACGAGCAGTACTTC. Its protein product is CASSFRDRTSYEQYF.

The CDR3 DNA sequence: TGTGCCAGCAGCGCTGTCGGGGGGAACTATGGCTACACCTTC. Its translation: CASSAVGGNYGYTF. This rearrangement joins TRBV9 to TRBJ1-2, with a possible D match to TRBD1 (5 bases). The CDR3 runs 14 residues. V was clipped by 3 bases and J by 2 bases, with 11 bases between them. Germline CDR1 SGDLS, CDR2 YYNGEE.

The chain uses TRBV7-8 and TRBJ2-2; 7 positions match TRBD1. The CDR3 totals 15 residues. Germline V gene lookup returns CDR1 SGHVS and CDR2 FQNEAQ. Trimming cost V 5 bases and J 4 bases; bases outside gene matches: 7. CDR3 in DNA: TGTGCCAGCAGCCTAGGGGGCAGGGGCACCGGGGAGCTGTTTTTT. Amino acid sequence: CASSLGGRGTGELFF.

The V and J genes are TRBV28 and TRBJ2-3; 7 positions match TRBD1. The V gene end was trimmed by 2 bases and the J gene end by 2 bases; junction bases not matched to a gene: 4. The germline V gene has CDR1 MDHEN and CDR2 SYDVKM. The CDR3 extends over 15 amino acids. In DNA form, the CDR3 reads TGTGCCAGCAGTTTAAAGGGGGCTTACACAGATACGCAGTATTTT. Amino acids: CASSLKGAYTDTQYF.

This chain joins TRBV7-9 and TRBJ2-7; 9 bases fit TRBD2. Trimming removed 2 bases from V and 2 bases from J; junction bases left unmatched: 1. This CDR3 has 14 amino acids. Germline-derived CDR1 and CDR2 are SEHNR and FQNEAQ (reference sequence). Here the CDR3 DNA reads TGTGCCAGCAGCTTAACTAGCGGGCCCTACGAGCAGTACTTC. Its translation: CASSLTSGPYEQYF.

The chain couples TRBV5-1 to TRBJ2-7; a weak D match, TRBD1 (7 bases). The germline V gene encodes CDR1 SGHRS and CDR2 YFSETQ. Between the trimmed V and J ends, which lost 7 bases and 6 bases, there was a span of 11 bases. The CDR3 is 11 amino acids. The CDR3 nucleotides are TGCGCCAGCTCCCAGGGGGGCGAGCAGTACTTC. This gives the protein CASSQGGEQYF. Supplemented by reference TRBV5-1 and TRBJ2-7, the full variable domain reads KAGVTQTPRYLIKTRGQQVTLSCSPISGHRSVSWYQQTPGQGLQFLFEYFSETQRNKGNFPGRFSGRQFSNSRSEMNVSTLELGDSALYLCASSQGGEQYFGPGTRLTVT.

V and J are TRBV4-1 and TRBJ2-3, with 12 bases that match TRBD2. V was pared by 2 bases and J by 4 bases, with 10 bases of the junction left unmatched. Germline V lookup: CDR1 MGHRA, CDR2 YSYEKL. This CDR3 comprises 18 residues. The CDR3 nucleotides read TGCGCCAGCAGCCAAATCCTTCGAAGACTAGCGGGAGCAGATACGCAGTATTTT. Its protein product is CASSQILRRLAGADTQYF.